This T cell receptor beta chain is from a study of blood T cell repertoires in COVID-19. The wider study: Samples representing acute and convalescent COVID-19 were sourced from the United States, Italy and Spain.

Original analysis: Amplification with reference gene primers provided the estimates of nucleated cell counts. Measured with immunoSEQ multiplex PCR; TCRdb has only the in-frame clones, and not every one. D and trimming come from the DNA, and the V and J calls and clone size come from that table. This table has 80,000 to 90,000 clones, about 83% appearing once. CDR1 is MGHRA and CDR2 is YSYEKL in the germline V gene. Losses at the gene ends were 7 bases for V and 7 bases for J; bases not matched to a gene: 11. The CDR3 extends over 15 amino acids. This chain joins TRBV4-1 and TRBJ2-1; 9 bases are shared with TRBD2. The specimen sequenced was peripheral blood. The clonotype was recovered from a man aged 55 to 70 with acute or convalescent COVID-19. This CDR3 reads CASTTGLAALNEQFF. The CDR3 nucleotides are TGCGCCAGCACTACGGGACTAGCTGCCTTGAATGAGCAGTTCTTC.